The rows below give T cell receptor beta chains drawn from one sample of a study of blood T cell repertoires in COVID-19. Clones were sequenced by immunoSEQ multiplex PCR, and TCRdb holds only the in-frame ones, with some missing. The sample carries 200,000 to 250,000 clones, around 90% recorded once. Sequencing was carried out using peripheral blood. All receptors derive from a man at least 80 years old with acute or convalescent COVID-19. Both conserved end residues are part of each CDR3. The D gene is left open where the match is weak. The size of a clone is reported for some rows only, either as once, few or many, or as a class for expanded clones.

TRBV5-8	.	.	TRBJ1-1	TGTGCCAGCAGCCCCTACAGGAACACTGAAGCTTTCTTT	CASSPYRNTEAFF
TRBV6-1	TRBD2	once	TRBJ2-2	TGTGCCAGCAGTGATAGCGGGAGCCACACCGGGGAGCTGTTTTTT	CASSDSGSHTGELFF
TRBV6-2/TRBV6-3	TRBD2	.	TRBJ2-1	TGTGCCAGCAGTTCCTGGACTAGCGTAAGGGCGCAGTTCTTC	CASSSWTSVRAQFF
TRBV2	.	.	TRBJ1-1	TGTGCCAGCAGTCCTGTGAGGGCGCGGACTGAAGCTTTCTTT	CASSPVRARTEAFF
TRBV18	.	.	TRBJ2-4	TGTGCCAGCTCACCTCAAATGGAGGACATTCAGTACTTC	CASSPQMEDIQYF
TRBV11-2	TRBD2	.	TRBJ2-1	TGTGCCAGCAGCCGAATAGCGGGGGGGCCCGGCAATGAGCAGTTCTTC	CASSRIAGGPGNEQFF
TRBV28	TRBD2	.	TRBJ2-7	TGTGCCAGCAGTTTACGTCCGGGACTAGCGATCTCGGGTGAGCAGTACTTC	CASSLRPGLAISGEQYF
TRBV6-6	.	.	TRBJ1-5	TGTGCCAGCAGTTACTCACCAGCAGGGAATAATCAGCCCCAGCATTTT	CASSYSPAGNNQPQHF
TRBV6-2/TRBV6-3	TRBD1	.	TRBJ2-2	TGTGCCAGCAGTTCCGGGACAGGGACGGGCACCGGGGAGCTGTTTTTT	CASSSGTGTGTGELFF
TRBV4-2	TRBD1	.	TRBJ2-7	TGTGCCAGCCTCCGATTGCTAGAGCAGGGGGCGGACGAGCAGTACTTC	CASLRLLEQGADEQYF
TRBV7-2	TRBD1	.	TRBJ1-3	TGTGCCAGCAGCCTACAGGGGGTCGGAAACACCATATATTTT	CASSLQGVGNTIYF
TRBV18	TRBD1	.	TRBJ2-3	TGTGCCAGCTCACCACCGGGACAGGGGGGGAACACAGATACGCAGTATTTT	CASSPPGQGGNTDTQYF
TRBV5-1	TRBD1	few	TRBJ2-7	TGCGCCAGCAGCGCCGGGACAGGACTCTACGAGCAGTACTTC	CASSAGTGLYEQYF
TRBV16	TRBD1	.	TRBJ2-6	TGTGCCAGCAGCCTAAGAAACTCCGGGACAGGCCGCTCTGGGGCCAACGTCCTGACTTTC	CASSLRNSGTGRSGANVLTF
TRBV9	.	.	TRBJ1-1	TGTGCCAGCAGCGTGCAGGTGAACACTGAAGCTTTCTTT	CASSVQVNTEAFF
TRBV7-8	TRBD1	.	TRBJ1-3	TGTGCCAGCAGCTTAGAAAGGGACAGAGCGGGAAACACCATATATTTT	CASSLERDRAGNTIYF
TRBV25-1	.	.	TRBJ1-3	TGTGCCAGCAGTGAATACGAGGGAACTGGAAACACCATATATTTT	CASSEYEGTGNTIYF
TRBV2	.	.	TRBJ1-5	TGTGCCAGCAGTGATCGGGAGTTACAGCCCCAGCATTTT	CASSDRELQPQHF
TRBV5-4	TRBD1	few	TRBJ2-7	TGTGCCAGCAGCCCGGGACAGAGCTCCTACGAGCAGTACTTC	CASSPGQSSYEQYF
TRBV5-1	TRBD2	.	TRBJ2-3	TGCGCCAGCAGAAACCGGACTAGCGGGAGTAAGGCAGATACGCAGTATTTT	CASRNRTSGSKADTQYF
TRBV7-9	.	.	TRBJ2-5	TGTGCCAGCAGCTTACCGGGAGCAGGAGAGACCCAGTACTTC	CASSLPGAGETQYF
TRBV5-6	TRBD2	.	TRBJ2-7	TGTGCCAGCAGCTTGGGGACTAGCGGGAGGGTCTCGCGGGAGCAGTACTTC	CASSLGTSGRVSREQYF
TRBV4-3	TRBD1	.	TRBJ1-4	TGCGCCAGCAGCCAAGGGGACAGTACTAATGAAAAACTGTTTTTT	CASSQGDSTNEKLFF
TRBV30	TRBD2	.	TRBJ2-2	TGTGCCTGGAGTGTACAGGCTCTAGCGGGAGTTGTCGGGGAGCTGTTTTTT	CAWSVQALAGVVGELFF
TRBV9	.	.	TRBJ2-3	TGTGCCAGCAGCTCTCAGGGAGGGGGGGTCGCAGATACGCAGTATTTT	CASSSQGGGVADTQYF
TRBV14	.	.	TRBJ2-7	TGTGCCAGCAGCTGGGGCCGAGTGAGCGAGCAGTACTTC	CASSWGRVSEQYF
TRBV29-1	.	.	TRBJ1-2	TGCAGCGTTGCTAGAGTCCAACAGGGCAACTATGGCTACACCTTC	CSVARVQQGNYGYTF
TRBV28	.	.	TRBJ1-2	TGTGCCAGCAGTTTATATCAAGCCTTCTATGGCTACACCTTC	CASSLYQAFYGYTF
TRBV6-2/TRBV6-3	TRBD2	few	TRBJ2-7	TGTGCCAGCAGCCTAGCGGGAGTGATACACGAGCAGTACTTC	CASSLAGVIHEQYF
TRBV21-1	.	.	TRBJ2-1	TGTGCCAGCAGCAAAGAGGTAAGCGGGAGGTGGGAGCAGTTCTTC	CASSKEVSGRWEQFF
TRBV7-9	TRBD1	.	TRBJ1-2	TGTGCCAGCATCCAAACCGGGACAGGGAACGGCTACACCTTC	CASIQTGTGNGYTF
TRBV10-1	.	.	TRBJ2-7	TGCGCCAGCAGGGGGCGCTTCTACGAGCAGTACTTC	CASRGRFYEQYF
TRBV4-2	.	.	TRBJ2-3	TGTGCCAGCAGGGAAGGAGGGCTACGCACAGATACGCAGTATTTT	CASREGGLRTDTQYF
TRBV19	TRBD1	.	TRBJ2-7	TGTGCCAGTAGTATGGGACAGGGGATGTTCTACGAGCAGTACTTC	CASSMGQGMFYEQYF
TRBV6-4	.	once	TRBJ1-2	TGTGCCAGCAGCCTTGTCGCGGCAGAAGATGGCTACACCTTC	CASSLVAAEDGYTF